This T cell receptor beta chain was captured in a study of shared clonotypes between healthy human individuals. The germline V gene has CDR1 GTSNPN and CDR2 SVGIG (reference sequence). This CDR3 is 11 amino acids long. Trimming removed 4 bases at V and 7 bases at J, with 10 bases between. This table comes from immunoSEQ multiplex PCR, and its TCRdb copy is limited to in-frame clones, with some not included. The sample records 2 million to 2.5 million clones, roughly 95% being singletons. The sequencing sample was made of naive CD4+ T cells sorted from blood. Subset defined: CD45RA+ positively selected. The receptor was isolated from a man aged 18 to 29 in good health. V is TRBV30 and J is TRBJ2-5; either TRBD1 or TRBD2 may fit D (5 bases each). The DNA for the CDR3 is TGTGCCTGGACCGAGGGGTGGACCCAGTACTTC. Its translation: CAWTEGWTQYF.